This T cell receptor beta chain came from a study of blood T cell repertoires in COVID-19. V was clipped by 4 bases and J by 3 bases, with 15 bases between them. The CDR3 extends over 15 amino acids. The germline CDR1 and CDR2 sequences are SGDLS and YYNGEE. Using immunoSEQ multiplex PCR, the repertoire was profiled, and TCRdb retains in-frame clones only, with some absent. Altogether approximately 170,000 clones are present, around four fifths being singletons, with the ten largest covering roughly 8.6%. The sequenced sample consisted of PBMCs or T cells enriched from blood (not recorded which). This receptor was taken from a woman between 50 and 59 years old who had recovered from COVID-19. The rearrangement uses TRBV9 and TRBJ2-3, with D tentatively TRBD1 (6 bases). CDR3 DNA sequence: TGTGCCAGCAGCCCAATACAGGGACGGACAGATACGCAGTATTTT. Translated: CASSPIQGRTDTQYF.